The rows below give T cell receptor beta chains drawn from one sample of a study of blood T cell repertoires in COVID-19. Sequenced by immunoSEQ multiplex PCR; TCRdb stores in-frame clones only, minus some. The data contain a few hundred thousand clones, about 90% of them singletons. Sequenced material: peripheral blood. Receptor source: a woman aged 45-65 years with acute or convalescent COVID-19. The CDR3 runs from the conserved cysteine through the conserved F or W. D genes are given only for firm matches. Clone size appears in some rows only: once, few, many, or a class for an expanded clone.

15,.,TRBD1,TRBV5-1,TRBJ2-7,CASSLLTGGPYEQYF,TGCGCCAGCAGCTTACTCACAGGGGGCCCCTACGAGCAGTACTTC
13,.,.,TRBV7-9,TRBJ1-2,CASSLIQGLGYTF,TGTGCCAGCAGCTTAATACAGGGCCTCGGCTACACCTTC
18,once,TRBD2,TRBV29-1,TRBJ2-1,CSVTLFTSSGRVRNEQFF,TGCAGCGTTACCCTGTTTACTTCTAGCGGGAGAGTGAGGAATGAGCAGTTCTTC
13,.,.,TRBV6-6,TRBJ1-1,CASTQRGTTEAFF,TGTGCCAGCACCCAGAGGGGGACCACTGAAGCTTTCTTT
16,.,TRBD1,TRBV6-2/TRBV6-3,TRBJ2-7,CASSYGGQGRAYEQYF,TGTGCCAGCAGTTACGGGGGACAGGGGCGGGCCTACGAGCAGTACTTC
13,.,.,TRBV3-1/TRBV3-2,TRBJ2-5,CASRGGGKETQYF,TGTGCCAGCCGGGGCGGCGGGAAGGAGACCCAGTACTTC
12,.,.,TRBV28,TRBJ2-7,CASSILEKKQYF,TGTGCCAGCAGCATACTAGAAAAGAAGCAGTACTTC
13,.,.,TRBV7-9,TRBJ1-1,CASSLDSGREAFF,TGTGCCAGCAGCTTAGATTCAGGCCGTGAAGCTTTCTTT
12,.,.,TRBV18,TRBJ1-1,CASSHSYTEAFF,TGTGCCAGCTCACACAGCTACACTGAAGCTTTCTTT
14,.,TRBD1,TRBV2,TRBJ2-3,CASGGQGITDTQYF,TGTGCCAGCGGGGGACAGGGGATCACAGATACGCAGTATTTT
12,.,.,TRBV5-1,TRBJ1-4,CASSLGRGKLFF,TGCGCCAGCAGCTTGGGCCGGGGAAAACTGTTTTTT
16,.,TRBD1,TRBV5-1,TRBJ1-1,CASSRGTGNMNTEAFF,TGCGCCAGCAGCAGGGGGACAGGGAACATGAACACTGAAGCTTTCTTT
15,.,.,TRBV5-6,TRBJ1-1,CASSHGFSLNTEAFF,TGTGCCAGCAGCCATGGCTTCAGTCTGAACACTGAAGCTTTCTTT
14,.,.,TRBV11-2,TRBJ2-1,CASSFGGPYNEQFF,TGTGCCAGCAGCTTCGGCGGCCCCTACAATGAGCAGTTCTTC
15,.,.,TRBV30,TRBJ1-3,CAWRSKFPSGNTIYF,TGTGCCTGGAGAAGCAAGTTTCCCTCTGGAAACACCATATATTTT
16,once,.,TRBV9,TRBJ1-5,CASSPGGGAEDQPQHF,TGTGCCAGCAGCCCTGGGGGGGGAGCCGAGGATCAGCCCCAGCATTTT
17,.,TRBD1,TRBV2,TRBJ2-6,CASNNIGTAPGANVLTF,TGTGCCAGCAATAACATCGGGACAGCCCCTGGGGCCAACGTCCTGACTTTC
17,.,TRBD2,TRBV28,TRBJ2-2,CASSPTSGRRNTGELFF,TGTGCCAGCAGTCCCACTAGCGGGAGGAGAAACACCGGGGAGCTGTTTTTT
14,.,.,TRBV27,TRBJ2-1,CASKGWNSYNEQFF,TGTGCCAGCAAGGGGTGGAACTCCTACAATGAGCAGTTCTTC
13,.,TRBD1,TRBV7-3,TRBJ2-5,CASSLDRGETQYF,TGTGCCAGCAGCTTAGACAGGGGGGAGACCCAGTACTTC
16,.,.,TRBV11-2,TRBJ2-1,CASSLEGRRAHNEQFF,TGTGCCAGCAGCTTAGAAGGGAGGCGGGCCCACAATGAGCAGTTCTTC
14,.,TRBD1,TRBV28,TRBJ1-1,CASSWTGSNTEAFF,TGTGCCAGCAGTTGGACAGGATCTAACACTGAAGCTTTCTTT
17,.,TRBD2,TRBV28,TRBJ2-1,CASSPSRTSGSGDEQFF,TGTGCCAGCAGCCCATCTAGGACTAGCGGGAGTGGTGACGAGCAGTTCTTC
13,.,TRBD1,TRBV5-1,TRBJ1-1,CASSLGQGGEAFF,TGCGCCAGCAGCCTAGGCCAGGGGGGAGAGGCTTTCTTT
16,.,TRBD1,TRBV6-5,TRBJ2-7,CASSYQNRGSSYEQYF,TGTGCCAGCAGTTACCAAAACAGGGGCTCCTCCTACGAGCAGTACTTC
15,once,.,TRBV5-1,TRBJ2-1,CASSLEPDSYNEQFF,TGCGCCAGCAGCTTAGAGCCTGACTCCTACAATGAGCAGTTCTTC
15,.,.,TRBV30,TRBJ1-6,CAWPKTGLENSPLHF,TGTGCCTGGCCGAAAACAGGGCTCGAAAATTCACCCCTCCACTTT
16,.,TRBD1,TRBV18,TRBJ1-1,CASSPGDRRLGTEAFF,TGTGCCAGCTCACCTGGGGACAGGCGGCTGGGCACTGAAGCTTTCTTT
16,.,.,TRBV5-1,TRBJ1-4,CASSLGGHNLNEKLFF,TGCGCCAGCAGCTTGGGAGGGCATAATCTCAATGAAAAACTGTTTTTT
13,.,TRBD2,TRBV28,TRBJ2-3,CASGLAGTDTQYF,TGTGCCAGCGGGCTAGCGGGGACAGATACGCAGTATTTT
16,once,.,TRBV3-1/TRBV3-2,TRBJ2-2,CASSPYGGLNTGELFF,TGTGCCAGCAGCCCGTACGGGGGGCTTAACACCGGGGAGCTGTTTTTT
13,.,.,TRBV27,TRBJ1-2,CASSFSGNYGYTF,TGTGCCAGCAGTTTCAGCGGTAACTATGGCTACACCTTC
15,.,TRBD1,TRBV28,TRBJ2-1,CASSLTGSSYNEQFF,TGTGCCAGCAGTTTGACAGGGAGCTCCTACAATGAGCAGTTCTTC
14,once,TRBD1,TRBV6-5,TRBJ1-4,CASSRGTGVEKLFF,TGTGCCAGCAGTCGCGGGACAGGGGTCGAAAAACTGTTTTTT
15,.,.,TRBV19,TRBJ1-1,CASSINGVSNTEAFF,TGTGCCAGTAGTATAAATGGAGTTTCGAACACTGAAGCTTTCTTT
15,.,TRBD1,TRBV30,TRBJ1-4,CAWRPEGARNEKLFF,TGTGCCTGGAGGCCGGAGGGGGCAAGGAATGAAAAACTGTTTTTT
14,.,.,TRBV24-1,TRBJ2-3,CATSTGMMTDTQYF,TGTGCCACCAGTACAGGGATGATGACAGATACGCAGTATTTT
15,.,.,TRBV19,TRBJ1-4,CASSMGQAVNEKLFF,TGTGCCAGTAGTATGGGGCAGGCGGTTAATGAAAAACTGTTTTTT
16,.,.,TRBV6-1,TRBJ1-5,CASSERGQYSNQPQHF,TGTGCCAGCAGTGAACGCGGACAGTATAGCAATCAGCCCCAGCATTTT
15,.,.,TRBV5-1,TRBJ2-2,CASSFMTGNTGELFF,TGCGCCAGCAGCTTCATGACAGGCAACACCGGGGAGCTGTTTTTT
13,.,.,TRBV3-1/TRBV3-2,TRBJ1-1,CASSQRGEAEAFF,TGTGCCAGCAGCCAAAGGGGCGAAGCTGAAGCTTTCTTT